This T cell receptor beta chain was identified in a study of T cell repertoires in cytomegalovirus infection. As for the study in general: An indication of both CMV infection and matching HLA type came from public TCR beta signatures.

CDR1 and CDR2 (germline): SQVTM, ANQGSEA. This CDR3 has 13 amino acids. After removal of 6 bases from V and 3 bases from J, the junction contained 5 bases not matched to a gene. TCRdb reprocessed the reads via MiXCR and lists one record per CDR3 protein. The table records approximately 120,000 distinct CDR3 sequences, 32% of them present only once. As regards this clonotype: Its antigen is still unknown.

Specimen: CD8+ T cells from cultured PBMCs, collected from culture after CMV antigen stimulation. The sequence was collected from a human donor in good health (CMV status not recorded). Some clones in this sample may be carry-over from other donors' samples. V gene TRBV29-1 combines with J gene TRBJ1-5; TRBD1 agrees at 7 bases. CDR3 nucleotides: TGCAGCGTACAGGGGCAGGTCAATCAGCCCCAGCATTTT. This codes for CSVQGQVNQPQHF.